This is a list of T cell receptor beta chains from one sample in a study of blood T cell repertoires in COVID-19. The method was immunoSEQ multiplex PCR; TCRdb's version includes in-frame clones alone and lacks a portion of them. The table records roughly 260,000 clones, 82% of them present only once. Sequencing input: peripheral blood. These receptors came from a woman between 18 and 29 years old with acute or convalescent COVID-19. CDR3s include the opening cysteine and the closing phenylalanine or tryptophan. Fields, in order: clone size, D gene, V gene, J gene, CDR3 protein, CDR3 DNA. D genes are given only for firm matches. Expanded clones are given a class, and other clones once, few, many or no size at all.

medium-sized	TRBD1	TRBV19	TRBJ2-7	CASSTWESGQPYEQYF	TGTGCCAGTAGTACTTGGGAATCGGGACAGCCCTACGAGCAGTACTTC
-	TRBD2	TRBV30	TRBJ2-3	CAWTSGSTDTQYF	TGTGCCTGGACTAGCGGCAGCACAGATACGCAGTATTTT
-	-	TRBV14	TRBJ1-2	CASSQVGSYSYGYTF	TGTGCCAGCAGCCAAGTGGGGAGTTACTCTTATGGCTACACCTTC
once	TRBD1	TRBV5-1	TRBJ2-2	CASSPEDRVPRDTGELFF	TGCGCCAGCAGCCCGGAGGACAGGGTTCCCCGAGACACCGGGGAGCTGTTTTTT
-	TRBD2	TRBV5-6	TRBJ2-5	CASSWEGRAGETQYF	TGTGCCAGCAGCTGGGAGGGGAGGGCCGGGGAGACCCAGTACTTC
-	-	TRBV7-9	TRBJ1-2	CASSTGHFYGYTF	TGTGCCAGCAGCACCGGACACTTTTATGGCTACACCTTC
-	TRBD2	TRBV7-6	TRBJ2-3	CASSLRPVRRGDTQYF	TGTGCCAGCAGCTTACGCCCGGTACGGCGGGGGGATACGCAGTATTTT
-	TRBD1	TRBV6-6	TRBJ1-2	CASSYTDRDYGYTF	TGTGCCAGCAGTTACACGGACAGGGATTATGGCTACACCTTC
-	-	TRBV7-7	TRBJ2-5	CASSPGLWLIQETQYF	TGTGCTAGCAGCCCTGGACTATGGCTTATCCAAGAGACCCAGTACTTC
-	TRBD1	TRBV7-9	TRBJ2-7	CASSSRQWGQGAGYEQYF	TGTGCCAGCAGCTCGCGACAGTGGGGTCAGGGGGCAGGCTACGAGCAGTACTTC
-	TRBD2	TRBV5-4	TRBJ2-5	CASSILAGAPTAQYF	TGTGCCAGCAGCATACTAGCGGGAGCCCCCACGGCCCAGTACTTC
-	TRBD1	TRBV19	TRBJ2-7	CASSDRASINYEQYF	TGTGCCAGTAGTGACAGGGCCTCGATTAACTACGAGCAGTACTTC